Listed here are 10 T cell receptor beta chains from one sample, sequenced in a study of blood T cell repertoires in COVID-19. Profiled with immunoSEQ multiplex PCR; TCRdb holds only in-frame clones, not every one. The sample lists around 62,000 clones, approximately 93% seen once, with approximately 2.9% in the top ten. The sample taken for sequencing was peripheral blood. These receptors were collected from a man in his 70s with active COVID-19.

The chain recombines TRBV6-1 with TRBJ2-7, with D possibly being TRBD2 (6 bases). This CDR3 comprises 18 residues. CDR1 is MNHNS, CDR2 SASEGT, per germline. V was cut by 1 base and J by 2 bases, with 21 bases left in between. The CDR3 spells CASSEESGSGDATYEQYV. In DNA form, the CDR3 reads TGTGCCAGCAGTGAAGAGAGCGGGTCGGGGGATGCGACCTACGAGCAGTACGTC.

The V call is TRBV2, the J call TRBJ1-2; 7 bases are shared with TRBD1. The germline V gene encodes CDR1 SNHLY and CDR2 FYNNEI. V shed 5 bases, J shed 7 bases, and the junction held 19 bases outside the gene matches. CDR3 size: 17 residues. The CDR3 nucleotides read TGTGCCAGCAGTTCGACAGGGTTCCCTATATCCTCTTTTGGCTACACCTTC. Protein sequence: CASSSTGFPISSFGYTF.

V gene TRBV13 combines with J gene TRBJ2-1, with TRBD2 matching 14 bases. The V gene's germline CDR1 is PRHDT and CDR2 FYEKMQ (reference sequence). This CDR3 is 19 amino acids long. V trimming: 5 bases; J trimming: 5 bases; junction bases outside the gene matches: 14. In nucleotides, the CDR3 is TGTGCCAGCAGCCCAAGACTAGCGGGGGGGCCCCAAAAAAACAATGAGCAGTTCTTC. Its translation: CASSPRLAGGPQKNNEQFF.

This chain connects TRBV23-1 to TRBJ1-6; D is unclear. TRBV23-1 has ORF status, its function being uncertain. V was trimmed by 4 bases and J by 0 bases, leaving 19 bases between them. The CDR3 contains 19 residues. The CDR3 protein is CASSPRDFAGSSYNSPLHF. The CDR3 DNA sequence: TGCGCCAGCAGTCCGCGAGACTTTGCGGGGAGCTCCTATAATTCACCCCTCCACTTT.

The rearrangement links TRBV4-2 to TRBJ2-6; the match to TRBD1 covers 9 bases. CDR1 and CDR2 (germline): LGHNA, YNFKEQ. This CDR3 has 18 residues. Trimming at V came to 3 bases and at J to 1 base, leaving 7 bases not matched to a gene. The CDR3 reads CASSQTQGAISGANVLTF. The CDR3 bases are TGTGCCAGCAGCCAGACACAGGGGGCCATTTCTGGGGCCAACGTCCTGACTTTC.

The CDR3 loop reads CASTGGDQETQYF. DNA for the CDR3: TGTGCCAGCACGGGCGGGGACCAAGAGACCCAGTACTTC. The rearrangement links TRBV9 to TRBJ2-5; D is possibly TRBD2 (6 bases). CDR3 size: 13 residues. With 6 bases removed from V and 0 bases from J, the gap between germline ends came to 9 bases. Germline V gene data show CDR1 as SGDLS and CDR2 as YYNGEE.

This clone was picked up a small number of times. The V and J genes are TRBV10-2 and TRBJ1-1; D is perhaps TRBD1 (5 bases). With 3 bases removed from V and 6 bases from J, the gap between germline ends came to 8 bases. The CDR3 runs to 12 residues. In germline, CDR1 is WSHSY, CDR2 SAAADI. Here the CDR3 reads CASSDPGAEAFF. The CDR3 DNA follows: TGCGCCAGCAGTGACCCGGGGGCTGAAGCTTTCTTT.

The chain carries TRBV27 and TRBJ1-1; D unresolved. V dropped 3 bases and J dropped 1 base, with 12 bases sitting between them. The CDR3 is 15 residues long. Germline CDR1 is MNHEY and CDR2 is SMNVEV (reference sequence). CDR3 residues: CASSLLRGGNTEAFF. Written as DNA, the CDR3 is TGTGCCAGCAGTTTGTTAAGAGGTGGGAACACTGAAGCTTTCTTT.

The V gene is TRBV5-6, the J gene TRBJ2-1; D uncertain. CDR1 and CDR2 from the germline V gene are SGHDT and YYEEEE. Trimming removed 1 base from V and 7 bases from J, with 9 bases in between. The CDR3 runs to 13 residues. In nucleotides, the CDR3 is TGTGCCAGCAGCTTGTTGCCTAGGAATGAGCAGTTCTTC. Amino acids: CASSLLPRNEQFF. The whole variable domain, remainder taken from reference TRBV5-6 and TRBJ2-1, is DAGVTQSPTHLIKTRGQQVTLRCSPKSGHDTVSWYQQALGQGPQFIFQYYEEEERQRGNFPDRFSGHQFPNYSSELNVNALLLGDSALYLCASSLLPRNEQFFGPGTRLTVL.

The chain couples TRBV19 to TRBJ2-5, with D tentatively TRBD2 (5 bases). V lost 3 bases and J lost 5, with 13 bases in between. This CDR3 contains 14 residues. The germline CDR1 and CDR2 sequences are LNHDA and SQIVND (reference sequence). This CDR3 is CASSITLGVETQYF. The CDR3 nucleotides are TGTGCCAGTAGTATCACACTAGGAGTGGAGACCCAGTACTTC.